Listed below are T cell receptor beta chains from one sample, sequenced in a study of blood T cell repertoires in COVID-19. Generated by immunoSEQ multiplex PCR, the TCRdb table keeps only in-frame clones and is missing some. This sample has about 190,000 clones, with approximately 85% found just once. The specimen was peripheral blood. The receptors shown here come from a woman between 65 and 79 years old with active or convalescent COVID-19. CDR3s include the opening cysteine and the closing phenylalanine or tryptophan. The order of the fields is V gene, J gene, clone size, D gene, CDR3 DNA, CDR3 protein. D genes are given only for firm matches. Not every row has a clone size; where given, it reads once, few, many or a size class.

v_gene: TRBV19; j_gene: TRBJ2-2; abundance: .; d_gene: TRBD2; CDR3nt: TGTGCCAGTAGGCTCCTAGCGGGAGGGTCCGGGGAGCTGTTTTTT; CDR3aa: CASRLLAGGSGELFF
v_gene: TRBV7-6; j_gene: TRBJ1-5; abundance: few; d_gene: .; CDR3nt: TGTGCCAGCAGCTCGACAGGTCCAAATCAGCCCCAGCATTTT; CDR3aa: CASSSTGPNQPQHF
v_gene: TRBV15; j_gene: TRBJ2-7; abundance: .; d_gene: .; CDR3nt: TGTGCCACCAGCAGAATACGCGGGATGGCCTACGAGCAGTACTTC; CDR3aa: CATSRIRGMAYEQYF
v_gene: TRBV29-1; j_gene: TRBJ1-2; abundance: .; d_gene: TRBD1; CDR3nt: TGCAGCGGTAAACAGGGGGCCTATGGCTACACCTTC; CDR3aa: CSGKQGAYGYTF
v_gene: TRBV7-9; j_gene: TRBJ1-5; abundance: once; d_gene: .; CDR3nt: TGTGCCAGCAGCTCCGGAGGGGGGGGGAAGGTTAATCAGCCCCAGCATTTT; CDR3aa: CASSSGGGGKVNQPQHF
v_gene: TRBV7-9; j_gene: TRBJ1-1; abundance: .; d_gene: TRBD1; CDR3nt: TGTGCCAGCAGCCATGGGACAGGGGTTAGGAGCACTGAAGCTTTCTTT; CDR3aa: CASSHGTGVRSTEAFF
v_gene: TRBV11-2; j_gene: TRBJ2-5; abundance: once; d_gene: .; CDR3nt: TGTGCCAGCAGCTCCCGGGACAAGATACAAGAGACCCAGTACTTC; CDR3aa: CASSSRDKIQETQYF
v_gene: TRBV2; j_gene: TRBJ2-7; abundance: .; d_gene: .; CDR3nt: TGTGCCAGCAGTGATATCCTTTCCTACGAGCAGTACTTC; CDR3aa: CASSDILSYEQYF
v_gene: TRBV3-1/TRBV3-2; j_gene: TRBJ2-2; abundance: .; d_gene: TRBD2; CDR3nt: TGTGCCAGCAGCCTCTTGGGACTACCGAACACCGGGGAGCTGTTTTTT; CDR3aa: CASSLLGLPNTGELFF
v_gene: TRBV27; j_gene: TRBJ2-7; abundance: few; d_gene: .; CDR3nt: TGTGCCAGCAGTACTCGGACAGCAACCTACGAGCAGTACTTC; CDR3aa: CASSTRTATYEQYF
v_gene: TRBV2; j_gene: TRBJ1-5; abundance: few; d_gene: .; CDR3nt: TGTGCCAGCAACAGGGCAAATCAGCCCCAGCATTTT; CDR3aa: CASNRANQPQHF
v_gene: TRBV28; j_gene: TRBJ2-7; abundance: .; d_gene: TRBD2; CDR3nt: TGTGCCAGCAGTGGGACTAGCGGCTACGAGCAGTACTTC; CDR3aa: CASSGTSGYEQYF
v_gene: TRBV10-2; j_gene: TRBJ2-7; abundance: .; d_gene: TRBD2; CDR3nt: TGCGCCAGCTACCCTAGCGGCCGCTCCTACGAGCAGTACTTC; CDR3aa: CASYPSGRSYEQYF
v_gene: TRBV13; j_gene: TRBJ2-7; abundance: .; d_gene: .; CDR3nt: TGTGCCAGCAGCTTACAACCTAGCGAGAGCTCCTACGAGCAGTACTTC; CDR3aa: CASSLQPSESSYEQYF
v_gene: TRBV7-9; j_gene: TRBJ2-2; abundance: .; d_gene: .; CDR3nt: TGTGCCAGCGCGAACAGGGTTAACACCGGGGAGCTGTTTTTT; CDR3aa: CASANRVNTGELFF
v_gene: TRBV7-9; j_gene: TRBJ2-2; abundance: .; d_gene: .; CDR3nt: TGTGCCAGCAGCTTATCGGCGGCCGGCGGGGAGCTGTTTTTT; CDR3aa: CASSLSAAGGELFF
v_gene: TRBV9; j_gene: TRBJ1-6; abundance: .; d_gene: .; CDR3nt: TGTGCCAGCAGCCCGGGACAACGGAATTCACCCCTCCACTTT; CDR3aa: CASSPGQRNSPLHF
v_gene: TRBV18; j_gene: TRBJ2-3; abundance: .; d_gene: .; CDR3nt: TGTGCCAGCTCACCTACCCGCTCTCTAGGAGATACGCAGTATTTT; CDR3aa: CASSPTRSLGDTQYF
v_gene: TRBV18; j_gene: TRBJ2-3; abundance: once; d_gene: TRBD1; CDR3nt: TGTGCCAGCTCACCACCAGAACAGGGGGCAAGAGATACGCAGTATTTT; CDR3aa: CASSPPEQGARDTQYF
v_gene: TRBV29-1; j_gene: TRBJ2-1; abundance: .; d_gene: TRBD2; CDR3nt: TGCAGCGTTGGGTTACTAGCGGGAGGGTACAATGAGCAGTTCTTC; CDR3aa: CSVGLLAGGYNEQFF
v_gene: TRBV25-1; j_gene: TRBJ2-1; abundance: .; d_gene: .; CDR3nt: TGTGCCAGCAGTGAGACCCGGGACTTCAATGAGCAGTTCTTC; CDR3aa: CASSETRDFNEQFF
v_gene: TRBV7-8; j_gene: TRBJ2-5; abundance: .; d_gene: TRBD2; CDR3nt: TGTGCCAGCAGCCACTTTGGGGGCGGGAGGGCTCAAGAGACCCAGTACTTC; CDR3aa: CASSHFGGGRAQETQYF
v_gene: TRBV11-2; j_gene: TRBJ2-3; abundance: .; d_gene: .; CDR3nt: TGTGCCAGCAGCTCGTATCCTCTAGCGAACACAGATACGCAGTATTTT; CDR3aa: CASSSYPLANTDTQYF
v_gene: TRBV28; j_gene: TRBJ2-7; abundance: .; d_gene: TRBD2; CDR3nt: TGTGCCAGCAGTGTAACTAGCGGGAGTCTCGACGAGCAGTACTTC; CDR3aa: CASSVTSGSLDEQYF
v_gene: TRBV7-3; j_gene: TRBJ2-1; abundance: few; d_gene: TRBD1; CDR3nt: TGTGCCAGCAGCCCCCAAGGACAGGGTCGCTACAATGAGCAGTTCTTC; CDR3aa: CASSPQGQGRYNEQFF
v_gene: TRBV5-6; j_gene: TRBJ2-1; abundance: .; d_gene: TRBD2; CDR3nt: TGTGCCAGCAGCTTGAGTCTCAGGGCTGCTAGCGGGAGAAGTGAGCAGTTCTTC; CDR3aa: CASSLSLRAASGRSEQFF
v_gene: TRBV2; j_gene: TRBJ2-7; abundance: .; d_gene: .; CDR3nt: TGTGCCAGCAGTGAACGGGTAGGAGTCCCCCCCTACGAGCAGTACTTC; CDR3aa: CASSERVGVPPYEQYF
v_gene: TRBV19; j_gene: TRBJ2-1; abundance: .; d_gene: .; CDR3nt: TGTGCCAGTAGTATAGGTCTCCCTCGGGGGAGGCCCTTAGAGAAGCAGTTCTTC; CDR3aa: CASSIGLPRGRPLEKQFF
v_gene: TRBV6-6; j_gene: TRBJ2-3; abundance: .; d_gene: TRBD2; CDR3nt: TGTGCCAGCAGTCCGGGACTAGAGACAGATACGCAGTATTTT; CDR3aa: CASSPGLETDTQYF
v_gene: TRBV7-3; j_gene: TRBJ2-2; abundance: .; d_gene: TRBD2; CDR3nt: TGTGCCAGCAGCTTTGGACTAGCGAAAAACACCGGGGAGCTGTTTTTT; CDR3aa: CASSFGLAKNTGELFF
v_gene: TRBV25-1; j_gene: TRBJ2-7; abundance: .; d_gene: TRBD1; CDR3nt: TGTGCCAGCAGTGTTTTAGGGACAGAGAATTACGAGCAGTACTTC; CDR3aa: CASSVLGTENYEQYF
v_gene: TRBV21-1; j_gene: TRBJ2-4; abundance: .; d_gene: .; CDR3nt: TGTGCCAGCAGCAAAGGCAGGGGCGCCAAAAACATTCAGTACTTC; CDR3aa: CASSKGRGAKNIQYF
v_gene: TRBV6-2/TRBV6-3; j_gene: TRBJ1-3; abundance: .; d_gene: .; CDR3nt: TGTGCCAGCAGTTACTCGGGAGGCTCTGGAAACACCATATATTTT; CDR3aa: CASSYSGGSGNTIYF
v_gene: TRBV7-2; j_gene: TRBJ1-3; abundance: few; d_gene: .; CDR3nt: TGTGCCAGCGCCCGGGCGGGGCTGGGGTCTGGAAACACCATATATTTT; CDR3aa: CASARAGLGSGNTIYF
v_gene: TRBV3-1/TRBV3-2; j_gene: TRBJ2-7; abundance: few; d_gene: TRBD1; CDR3nt: TGTGCCAGCAGCCGGGACAGGGGTTTTTCCTACGAGCAGTACTTC; CDR3aa: CASSRDRGFSYEQYF
v_gene: TRBV2; j_gene: TRBJ1-2; abundance: .; d_gene: .; CDR3nt: TGTGCCAGCATTCCGACAGGAAACTATGGCTACACCTTC; CDR3aa: CASIPTGNYGYTF
v_gene: TRBV7-3; j_gene: TRBJ1-6; abundance: .; d_gene: .; CDR3nt: TGTGCCAGCAGCTTAGGAGGTGGAAATTCACCCCTCCACTTT; CDR3aa: CASSLGGGNSPLHF
v_gene: TRBV5-1; j_gene: TRBJ2-3; abundance: .; d_gene: .; CDR3nt: TGCGCCAGCAGCTACCAGGGGAGCACAGATACGCAGTATTTT; CDR3aa: CASSYQGSTDTQYF
v_gene: TRBV4-1; j_gene: TRBJ2-1; abundance: .; d_gene: TRBD1; CDR3nt: TGCGCCAGCAGCCAGTGGGACAGTTACAATGAGCAGTTCTTC; CDR3aa: CASSQWDSYNEQFF
v_gene: TRBV6-5; j_gene: TRBJ2-3; abundance: .; d_gene: TRBD2; CDR3nt: TGTGCCAGCAGTTACAGCCTAGCGGGAACGCAGTATTTT; CDR3aa: CASSYSLAGTQYF
v_gene: TRBV10-3; j_gene: TRBJ2-7; abundance: .; d_gene: .; CDR3nt: TGTGCCATCAGTGGTGAGGGAGCCGATTGGGACGAGCAGTACTTC; CDR3aa: CAISGEGADWDEQYF
v_gene: TRBV7-6; j_gene: TRBJ2-1; abundance: once; d_gene: TRBD2; CDR3nt: TGTGCCAGCAGCTTAGGGACTAGCGGGAGTTACAATGAGCAGTTCTTC; CDR3aa: CASSLGTSGSYNEQFF
v_gene: TRBV5-6; j_gene: TRBJ2-7; abundance: .; d_gene: TRBD1; CDR3nt: TGTGCCAGCAGCTCTAGGGACAGGTTAAGCGAGCAGTACTTC; CDR3aa: CASSSRDRLSEQYF
v_gene: TRBV6-1; j_gene: TRBJ2-7; abundance: once; d_gene: .; CDR3nt: TGTGCCAGCAGTGAAGCTGAGACAGGAAGCGAGCAGTACTTC; CDR3aa: CASSEAETGSEQYF
v_gene: TRBV18; j_gene: TRBJ2-7; abundance: .; d_gene: TRBD2; CDR3nt: TGTGCCAGCTCACCCACACATGGTAGTAGCGGGAGGACCAGCTACGAGCAGTACTTC; CDR3aa: CASSPTHGSSGRTSYEQYF
v_gene: TRBV9; j_gene: TRBJ2-4; abundance: once; d_gene: TRBD2; CDR3nt: TGTGCCAGCAGCGTAGTCGGGAGGGCCGGGAACATTCAGTACTTC; CDR3aa: CASSVVGRAGNIQYF
v_gene: TRBV18; j_gene: TRBJ1-3; abundance: .; d_gene: .; CDR3nt: TGTGCCAGCTCACCCATGAGCGGGACTGGAAACACCATATATTTT; CDR3aa: CASSPMSGTGNTIYF
v_gene: TRBV21-1; j_gene: TRBJ2-7; abundance: few; d_gene: .; CDR3nt: TGTGCCAACAAAGAGGGGTCTGCAGCTAGCGGGGGACACTACGAGCAGTACTTC; CDR3aa: CANKEGSAASGGHYEQYF
v_gene: TRBV2; j_gene: TRBJ1-1; abundance: .; d_gene: .; CDR3nt: TGTGCCAGCAGTTCGGACAAGAACACTGAAGCTTTCTTT; CDR3aa: CASSSDKNTEAFF
v_gene: TRBV18; j_gene: TRBJ1-3; abundance: .; d_gene: .; CDR3nt: TGTGCCAGCTCACCCGGTCGGCAGGCTGGAAACACCATATATTTT; CDR3aa: CASSPGRQAGNTIYF
v_gene: TRBV19; j_gene: TRBJ1-2; abundance: .; d_gene: .; CDR3nt: TGTGCCAGTAGTTCTATCCTCTATGGCTACACCTTC; CDR3aa: CASSSILYGYTF
v_gene: TRBV13; j_gene: TRBJ2-7; abundance: .; d_gene: .; CDR3nt: TGTGCCAGCAGCTTTACGCGGCGGCATACCTACGAGCAGTACTTC; CDR3aa: CASSFTRRHTYEQYF
v_gene: TRBV28; j_gene: TRBJ2-4; abundance: .; d_gene: .; CDR3nt: TGTGCCAGCAGCCCCATGAGCAACATTCAGTACTTC; CDR3aa: CASSPMSNIQYF
v_gene: TRBV5-1; j_gene: TRBJ1-5; abundance: .; d_gene: .; CDR3nt: TGCGCCAGCAGCTTGGGGTGGGGCAGTCAGCCCCAGCATTTT; CDR3aa: CASSLGWGSQPQHF
v_gene: TRBV2; j_gene: TRBJ2-7; abundance: .; d_gene: TRBD1; CDR3nt: TGTGCCAGCAGTGTAGGGACAGACTTCTACGAGCAGTACTTC; CDR3aa: CASSVGTDFYEQYF
v_gene: TRBV13; j_gene: TRBJ2-2; abundance: .; d_gene: TRBD2; CDR3nt: TGTGCCAGCAGCTTAGGTTATCGGGAGGGCGGCACCGGGGAGCTGTTTTTT; CDR3aa: CASSLGYREGGTGELFF
v_gene: TRBV2; j_gene: TRBJ2-5; abundance: .; d_gene: .; CDR3nt: TGTGCCAGCGGGAGGAAGGAGACCCAGTACTTC; CDR3aa: CASGRKETQYF
v_gene: TRBV4-2; j_gene: TRBJ2-5; abundance: .; d_gene: TRBD2; CDR3nt: TGTGCCAGCAGCCAAGGGACTAGCGGGAGGTACCAAGAGACCCAGTACTTC; CDR3aa: CASSQGTSGRYQETQYF
v_gene: TRBV5-6; j_gene: TRBJ2-5; abundance: .; d_gene: .; CDR3nt: TGTGCCAGCAGCTTGCTCTCCGTCGGAGAGACCCAGTACTTC; CDR3aa: CASSLLSVGETQYF